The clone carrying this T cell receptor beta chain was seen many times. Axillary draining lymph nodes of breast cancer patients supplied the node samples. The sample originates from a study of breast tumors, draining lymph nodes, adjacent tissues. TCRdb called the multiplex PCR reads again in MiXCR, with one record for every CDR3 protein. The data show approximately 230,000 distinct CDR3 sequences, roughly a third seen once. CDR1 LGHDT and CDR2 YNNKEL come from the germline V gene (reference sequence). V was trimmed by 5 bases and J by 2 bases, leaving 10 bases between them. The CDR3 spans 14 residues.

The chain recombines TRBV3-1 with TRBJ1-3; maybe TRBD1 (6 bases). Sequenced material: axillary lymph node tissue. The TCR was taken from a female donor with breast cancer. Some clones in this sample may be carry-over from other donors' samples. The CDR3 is CASSLGGTGNTIYF. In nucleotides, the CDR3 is TGTGCCAGCAGCTTGGGGGGCACTGGAAACACCATATATTTT.